A single sample gave rise to the 5 T cell receptor beta chains below, sequenced in a study of CD8+CD57+ T cells in acquired aplastic anemia. Genomic DNA acted as the template from which TCR beta VDJ combination and CDR3 sequence profiling were carried out. TCRdb independently ran MiXCR on the reads; one entry per CDR3 protein. The repertoire holds 250,000 to 350,000 distinct CDR3 sequences, with roughly three fifths as singletons. Material: sorted CD4+, CD8+, or CD8+CD57+ T cells (not recorded which) from PBMCs. These receptors all stem from a human donor with severe aplastic anemia or a healthy control (not recorded which).

This chain connects TRBV5-1 to TRBJ1-3; the match to TRBD1 covers 8 bases. Germline lookup yields CDR1 SGHRS and CDR2 YFSETQ. V shed 3 bases and J 2 bases; nucleotides not matched to a gene: 1. This CDR3 has 14 residues. CDR3 in DNA: TGCGCCAGCAGCTCGACAGGGGCTGGAAACACCATATATTTT. Translating gives CASSSTGAGNTIYF.

The chain uses TRBV7-2 and TRBJ1-6; 9 positions agree with TRBD1. CDR1 is SGHTA and CDR2 is FQGNSA in the germline V gene. CDR3 length equals 16 residues. J lost 9 bases, V lost 2 bases, and 8 bases had no gene match. The DNA for the CDR3 is TGTGCCAGCAGCTTACCTCAGACAGGGGGTATTTCACCCCTCCACTTT. It translates to CASSLPQTGGISPLHF.

Many counts were recorded for this clonotype. The CDR3 sequence: CASSDWSSGANVLTF. CDR3 DNA: TGTGCCAGCAGTGACTGGAGCTCTGGGGCCAACGTCCTGACTTTC. The V gene is TRBV2, the J gene TRBJ2-6; D unresolved. Germline assignment: CDR1 SNHLY and CDR2 FYNNEI. This CDR3 is 15 amino acids long. V was cut by 3 bases and J by 0 bases, with 6 bases left in between.

The gene calls are TRBV7-9 and TRBJ1-1; 8 bases are shared with TRBD1. V dropped 5 bases and J dropped 9; count of bases not matched to a gene: 5. CDR1 and CDR2 from the germline V gene are SEHNR and FQNEAQ (reference sequence). This CDR3 region has 12 residues. The CDR3 loop reads CASSPGDRKAFF. The CDR3 bases are TGTGCCAGCAGCCCGGGGGACAGGAAAGCTTTCTTT.

This clonotype was recorded at least ten times. The chain is built from TRBV5-1 and TRBJ1-1; no definite D call. This CDR3 region has 14 residues. The V and J ends lost 6 bases and 5 bases respectively, with 17 bases between them. Germline-derived CDR1 and CDR2 are SGHRS and YFSETQ. CDR3 nucleotide sequence: TGCGCCAGCAATCTCGCGACCCAGCTTACTGAAGCTTTCTTT. Translated, it gives CASNLATQLTEAFF.